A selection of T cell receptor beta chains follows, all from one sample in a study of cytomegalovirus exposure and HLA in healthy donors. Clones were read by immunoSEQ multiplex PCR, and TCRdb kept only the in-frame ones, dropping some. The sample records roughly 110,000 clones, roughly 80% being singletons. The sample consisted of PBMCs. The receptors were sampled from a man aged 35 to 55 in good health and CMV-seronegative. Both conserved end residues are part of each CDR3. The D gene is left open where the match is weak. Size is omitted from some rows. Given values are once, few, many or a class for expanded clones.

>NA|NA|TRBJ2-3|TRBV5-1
TGCGCCAGCTCAATGCAGGGCAGGGCTACAGATACGCAGTATTTT
CASSMQGRATDTQYF
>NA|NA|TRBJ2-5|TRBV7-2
TGTGCCAGCAGCTTAAATGCGATACGGGGGCAAGAGACCCAGTACTTC
CASSLNAIRGQETQYF
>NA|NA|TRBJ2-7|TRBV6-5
TGTGCCAGCAGTTACGGGCGGGATCCTTACGAGCAGTACTTC
CASSYGRDPYEQYF
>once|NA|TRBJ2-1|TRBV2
TGTGCCAGCTGGGGCGGGGAGTACAATGAGCAGTTCTTC
CASWGGEYNEQFF
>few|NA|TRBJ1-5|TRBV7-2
TGTGCCAGCAGTCGTGACAGTAGCAATCAGCCCCAGCATTTT
CASSRDSSNQPQHF
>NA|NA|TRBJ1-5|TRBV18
TGTGCCAGCTCGAGGGGGAATCAGCCCCAGCATTTT
CASSRGNQPQHF
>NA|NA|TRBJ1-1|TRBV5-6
TGTGCCAGCAGCTTGAGGACACAGAACACTGAAGCTTTCTTT
CASSLRTQNTEAFF
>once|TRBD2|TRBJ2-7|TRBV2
TGTGCCAGCAGCGCGGGACTAGTTCTCGAGCAGTACTTC
CASSAGLVLEQYF
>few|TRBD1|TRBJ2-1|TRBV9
TGTGCCAGCAGCGCGGACAGGGTCGATGAGCAGTTCTTC
CASSADRVDEQFF
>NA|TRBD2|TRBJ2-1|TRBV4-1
TGCGCCAGCAGCCGCCTGACTAGCGGGGGGGCAAGGAATGAGCAGTTCTTC
CASSRLTSGGARNEQFF
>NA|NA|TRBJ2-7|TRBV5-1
TGCGCCAGCAGCTCCCTCCAGGGGTCTGACTACGAGCAGTACTTC
CASSSLQGSDYEQYF
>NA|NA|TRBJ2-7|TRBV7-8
TGTGCCAGCAGCTTAGTGCAGGTCTCCGAGCAGTACTTC
CASSLVQVSEQYF
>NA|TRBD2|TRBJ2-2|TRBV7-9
TGTGCCAGCAGCTTTAGCGGGGGGGCCAGCGGGGAGCTGTTTTTT
CASSFSGGASGELFF
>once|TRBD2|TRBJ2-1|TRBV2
TGTGCCAGCAGTGATCTAACTAGCGGGGGGGCCGGGTACAATGAGCAGTTCTTC
CASSDLTSGGAGYNEQFF
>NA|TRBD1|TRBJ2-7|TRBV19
TGTGCCAGTAGTACCCCTGATCCGGGACAGGGAACCTACGAGCAGTACTTC
CASSTPDPGQGTYEQYF
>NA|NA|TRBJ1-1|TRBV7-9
TGTTCCAGCAGACAGTTGAACACTGAAGCTTTCTTT
CSSRQLNTEAFF
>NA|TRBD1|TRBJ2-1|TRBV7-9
TGTGCCAGCAGCTTTCCGGGACAGGGGTACAATGAGCAGTTCTTC
CASSFPGQGYNEQFF
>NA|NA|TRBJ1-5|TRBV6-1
TGTGCCAGCAGTGAAAAATCTGGGGGCGGTCAGCCCCAGCATTTT
CASSEKSGGGQPQHF
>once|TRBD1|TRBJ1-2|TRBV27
TGTGCCAGCAGGGCGACAGGGAACTATGGCTACACCTTC
CASRATGNYGYTF
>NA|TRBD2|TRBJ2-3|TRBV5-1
TGCGCCAGCAGCTCGACCCTAGCGGGGGGCCATACGCAGTATTTT
CASSSTLAGGHTQYF
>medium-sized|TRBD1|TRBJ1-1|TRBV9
TGTGCCAGCAGCCCCAGAGAGGGGGACAGGGGACGGAACACTGAAGCTTTCTTT
CASSPREGDRGRNTEAFF
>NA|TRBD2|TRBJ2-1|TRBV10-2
TGCGCCAGCCGTTTTAGCGGGGGGCTCACTGGCGAGCAGTTCTTC
CASRFSGGLTGEQFF
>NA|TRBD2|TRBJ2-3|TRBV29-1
TGCAGCGTCAGCGGGGGGCGGGGAACAAATACGCAGTATTTT
CSVSGGRGTNTQYF
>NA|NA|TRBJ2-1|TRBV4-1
TGCGCCAGCAGCCAAGATCAAGGGGGAGCCTACAATGAGCAGTTCTTC
CASSQDQGGAYNEQFF
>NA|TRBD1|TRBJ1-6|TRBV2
TGTGCCAGCAGTGCAGGACAGGGGGGAAACGGGGCACCCCTCCACTTT
CASSAGQGGNGAPLHF
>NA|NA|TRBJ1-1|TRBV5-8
TGTGCCAGCAGCCCGAACAGGGATAACACTGAAGCTTTCTTT
CASSPNRDNTEAFF
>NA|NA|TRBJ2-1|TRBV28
TGTGCCAGCAGACAGACCCCGACCCCCAGGGGCCATGAGCAGTTCTTC
CASRQTPTPRGHEQFF
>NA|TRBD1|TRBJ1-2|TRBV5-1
TGCGCCAGCGCCCAGGGGGATTTTAACTATGGCTACACCTTC
CASAQGDFNYGYTF
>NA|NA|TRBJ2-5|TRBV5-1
TGCGCCAGCAGCACGGCAGGACACCCTCAAGAGACCCAGTACTTC
CASSTAGHPQETQYF
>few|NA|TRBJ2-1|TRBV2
TGTGCCAGCAGTCCTCCGGGACATCAATACAATGAGCAGTTCTTC
CASSPPGHQYNEQFF
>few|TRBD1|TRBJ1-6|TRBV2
TGTGCCAGCAGAGGACAGGGGCTTGAGGGTTCACCCCTCCACTTT
CASRGQGLEGSPLHF
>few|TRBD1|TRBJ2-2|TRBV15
TGTGCCACCAGCAGACCAGGACAGGGGGCGCACACCGGGGAGCTGTTTTTT
CATSRPGQGAHTGELFF
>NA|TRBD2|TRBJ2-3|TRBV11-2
TGTGCCAGCAGCCCGACTAGCGGGGGGACAGATACGCAGTATTTT
CASSPTSGGTDTQYF
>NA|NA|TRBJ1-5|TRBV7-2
TGTGCCAGCAGCTTAGACGCAGGGGCTTCCAATCAGCCCCAGCATTTT
CASSLDAGASNQPQHF
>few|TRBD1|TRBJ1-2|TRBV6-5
TGTGCCAGCACCGGGGGGACAGGGGGTTTCTATGGCTACACCTTC
CASTGGTGGFYGYTF
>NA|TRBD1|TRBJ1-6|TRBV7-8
TGTGCCAGCAGCTTAAAGGGGACAGACCATTCACCCCTCCACTTT
CASSLKGTDHSPLHF
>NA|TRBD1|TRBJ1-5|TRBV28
TGTGCCAGCAGTCCCGCCGGGACAGGGGGCAATCAGCCCCAGCATTTT
CASSPAGTGGNQPQHF
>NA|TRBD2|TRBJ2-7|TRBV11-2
TGTGCCAGCAGCTTAGGTCTAGCGGAGTCCTACGAGCAGTACTTC
CASSLGLAESYEQYF
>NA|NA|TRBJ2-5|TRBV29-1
TGCAGCGTTGTTGGGCAGCAAGAGACCCAGTACTTC
CSVVGQQETQYF
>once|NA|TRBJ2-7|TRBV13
TGTGCCAGCAGCTTAGGATGGGGCCGTACCTACGAGCAGTACTTC
CASSLGWGRTYEQYF
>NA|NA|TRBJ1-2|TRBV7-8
TGTGCCAGCAGCGCGACAGAGAACACCTATGGCTACACCTTC
CASSATENTYGYTF
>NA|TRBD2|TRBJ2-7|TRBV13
TGTGCCAGCAGCTCACGACTAGCGGGGGGGCCTTTAGACAACGAGCAGTACTTC
CASSSRLAGGPLDNEQYF
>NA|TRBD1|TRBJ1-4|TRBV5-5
TGTGCCAGCAGCTTGGGTCCGGGACAGGGGGCCGGGACTAATGAAAAACTGTTTTTT
CASSLGPGQGAGTNEKLFF
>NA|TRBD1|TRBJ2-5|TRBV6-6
TGTGCCAGCAGTTCGACAGGGGGCGGCGGGTTTGAGACCCAGTACTTC
CASSSTGGGGFETQYF
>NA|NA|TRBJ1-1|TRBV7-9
TGTGCCAGCAGCTTAATGAACACCAATTATGGACTTGAAGCTTTCTTT
CASSLMNTNYGLEAFF
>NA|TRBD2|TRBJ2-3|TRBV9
TGTGCCAGCAGCGTTCGAGGGAGCGGGGGTGATACGCAGTATTTT
CASSVRGSGGDTQYF
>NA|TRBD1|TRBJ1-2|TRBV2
TGTGCCAGCAGTGACCCCCGTCGGATAGGGGGCGACATTAACTATGGCTACACCTTC
CASSDPRRIGGDINYGYTF
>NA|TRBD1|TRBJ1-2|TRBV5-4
TGTGCCAGCAGCTCCGGAACAGGGGGTTATGGCTACACCTTC
CASSSGTGGYGYTF
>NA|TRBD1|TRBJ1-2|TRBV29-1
TGCAGCGTAACAGGGGGCGCGACTTATGGCTACACCTTC
CSVTGGATYGYTF
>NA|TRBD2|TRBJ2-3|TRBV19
TGTGCCAGTAGTCCAGGACTAGCGGGGATTACAGATACGCAGTATTTT
CASSPGLAGITDTQYF
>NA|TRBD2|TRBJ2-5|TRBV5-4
TGTGCCAGCAGCTCCATTATCGGGGGGGCTACGAAGACCCAGTACTTC
CASSSIIGGATKTQYF
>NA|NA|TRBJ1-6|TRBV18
TGTGCCAGCTCAACGTCGCGGGGAGATAATTCACCCCTCCACTTT
CASSTSRGDNSPLHF